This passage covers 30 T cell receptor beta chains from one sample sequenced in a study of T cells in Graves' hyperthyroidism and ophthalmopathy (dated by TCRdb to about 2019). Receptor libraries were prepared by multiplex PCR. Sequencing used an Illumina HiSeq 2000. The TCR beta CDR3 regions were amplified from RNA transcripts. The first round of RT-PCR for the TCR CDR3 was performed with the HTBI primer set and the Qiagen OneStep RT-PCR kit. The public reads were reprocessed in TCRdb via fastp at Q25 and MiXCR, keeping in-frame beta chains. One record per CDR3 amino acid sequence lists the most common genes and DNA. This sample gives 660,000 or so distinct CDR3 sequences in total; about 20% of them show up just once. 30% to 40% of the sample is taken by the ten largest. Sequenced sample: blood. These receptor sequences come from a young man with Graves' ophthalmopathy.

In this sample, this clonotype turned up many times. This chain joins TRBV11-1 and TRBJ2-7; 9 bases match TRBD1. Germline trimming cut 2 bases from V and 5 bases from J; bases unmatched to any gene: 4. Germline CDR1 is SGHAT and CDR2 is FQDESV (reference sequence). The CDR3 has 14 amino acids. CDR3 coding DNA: TGTGCCAGCAGCTTACGTTGGACAGGGGACGAGCAGTACTTC. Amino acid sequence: CASSLRWTGDEQYF. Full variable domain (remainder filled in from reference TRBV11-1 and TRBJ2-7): EAEVAQSPRYKITEKSQAVAFWCDPISGHATLYWYRQILGQGPELLVQFQDESVVDDSQLPKDRFSAERLKGVDSTLKIQPAELGDSAMYLCASSLRWTGDEQYFGPGTRLTVT.

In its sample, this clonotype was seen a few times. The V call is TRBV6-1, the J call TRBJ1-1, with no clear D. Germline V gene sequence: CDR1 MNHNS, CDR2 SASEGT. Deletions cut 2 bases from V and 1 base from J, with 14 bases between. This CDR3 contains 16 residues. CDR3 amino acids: CASSEWAGGENTEAFF. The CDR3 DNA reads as TGTGCCAGCAGTGAATGGGCCGGCGGAGAGAACACTGAAGCTTTCTTT.

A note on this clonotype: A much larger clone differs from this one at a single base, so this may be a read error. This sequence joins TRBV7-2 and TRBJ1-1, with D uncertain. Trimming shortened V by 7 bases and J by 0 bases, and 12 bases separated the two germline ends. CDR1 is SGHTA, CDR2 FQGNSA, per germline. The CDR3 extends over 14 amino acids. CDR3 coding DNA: TGTGCCAGCAACCCACCCCTTATGAACACTGAAGCTTTCTTT. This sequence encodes CASNPPLMNTEAFF. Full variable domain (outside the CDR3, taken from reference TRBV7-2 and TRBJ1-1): GAGVSQSPSNKVTEKGKDVELRCDPISGHTALYWYRQSLGQGLEFLIYFQGNSAPDKSGLPSDRFSAERTGGSVSTLTIQRTQQEDSAVYLCASNPPLMNTEAFFGQGTRLTVV.

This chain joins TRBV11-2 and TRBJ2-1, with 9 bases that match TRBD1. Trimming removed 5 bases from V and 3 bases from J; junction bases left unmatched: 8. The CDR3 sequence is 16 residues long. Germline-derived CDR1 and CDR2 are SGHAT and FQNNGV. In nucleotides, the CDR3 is TGTGCCAGCAGCAGTCCCGGGACAGGGCGCTACAATGAGCAGTTCTTC. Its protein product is CASSSPGTGRYNEQFF.

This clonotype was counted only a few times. The CDR3 bases are TGTGCCAGCAGTTTCGGGGGCCCTGGAAACACCATATATTTT. It encodes CASSFGGPGNTIYF. The V and J genes are TRBV27 and TRBJ1-3; D is perhaps TRBD1 (6 bases). V lost 3 bases and J 2 bases, leaving 8 bases between the germline ends. In germline, CDR1 is MNHEY, CDR2 SMNVEV (reference sequence). This CDR3 spans 14 amino acids.

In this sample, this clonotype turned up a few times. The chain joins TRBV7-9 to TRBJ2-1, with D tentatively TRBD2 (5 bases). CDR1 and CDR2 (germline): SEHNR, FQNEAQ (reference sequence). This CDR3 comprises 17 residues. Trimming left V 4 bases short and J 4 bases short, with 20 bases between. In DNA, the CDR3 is TGTGCCAGCAGCTCTAGTCTCGGGTCATCGGGGTACAATGAGCAGTTCTTC. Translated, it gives CASSSSLGSSGYNEQFF.

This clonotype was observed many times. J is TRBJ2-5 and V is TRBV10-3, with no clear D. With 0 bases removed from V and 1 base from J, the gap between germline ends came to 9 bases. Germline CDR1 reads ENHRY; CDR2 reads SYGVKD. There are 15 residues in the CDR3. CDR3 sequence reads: CAISESDGFQETQYF. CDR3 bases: TGTGCCATCAGTGAGTCCGACGGATTCCAAGAGACCCAGTACTTC.

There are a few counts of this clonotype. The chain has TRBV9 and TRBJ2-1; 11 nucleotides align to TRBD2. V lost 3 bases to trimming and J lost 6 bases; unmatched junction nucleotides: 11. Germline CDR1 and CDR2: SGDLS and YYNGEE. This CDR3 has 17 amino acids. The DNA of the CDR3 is TGTGCCAGCAGCGATCGATCACTAGCGGGAGTAGGCAATGAGCAGTTCTTC. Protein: CASSDRSLAGVGNEQFF. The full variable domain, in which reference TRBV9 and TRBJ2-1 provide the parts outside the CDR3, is DSGVTQTPKHLITATGQRVTLRCSPRSGDLSVYWYQQSLDQGLQFLIQYYNGEERAKGNILERFSAQQFPDLHSELNLSSLELGDSALYFCASSDRSLAGVGNEQFFGPGTRLTVL.

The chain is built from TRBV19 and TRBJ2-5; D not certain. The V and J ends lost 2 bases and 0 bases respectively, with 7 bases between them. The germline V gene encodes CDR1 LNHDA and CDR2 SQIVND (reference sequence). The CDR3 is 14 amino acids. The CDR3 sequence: CASSITHNQETQYF. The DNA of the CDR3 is TGTGCCAGTAGTATAACGCACAACCAAGAGACCCAGTACTTC.

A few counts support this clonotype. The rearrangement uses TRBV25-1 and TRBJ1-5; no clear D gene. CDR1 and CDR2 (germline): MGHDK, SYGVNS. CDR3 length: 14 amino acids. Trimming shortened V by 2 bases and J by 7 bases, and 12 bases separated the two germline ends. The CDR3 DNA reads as TGTGCCAGCAGTGAAGGGCCCGGTCCGCAGCCCCAGCATTTT. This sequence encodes CASSEGPGPQPQHF.

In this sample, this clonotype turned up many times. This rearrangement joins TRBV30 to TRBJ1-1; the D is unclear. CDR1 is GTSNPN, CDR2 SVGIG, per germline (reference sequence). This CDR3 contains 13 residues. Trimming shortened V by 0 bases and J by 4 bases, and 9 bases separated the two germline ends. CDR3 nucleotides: TGTGCCTGGAGTGTACGAGTTGGCACTGAAGCTTTCTTT. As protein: CAWSVRVGTEAFF.

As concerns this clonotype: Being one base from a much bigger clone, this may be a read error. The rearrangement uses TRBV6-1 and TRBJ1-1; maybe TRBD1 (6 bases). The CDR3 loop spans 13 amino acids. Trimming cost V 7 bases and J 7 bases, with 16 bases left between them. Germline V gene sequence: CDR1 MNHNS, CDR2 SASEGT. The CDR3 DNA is TGTGCCAGCACAGACAGGAGGGGCATTGAAGCTTTCTTT. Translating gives CASTDRRGIEAFF.

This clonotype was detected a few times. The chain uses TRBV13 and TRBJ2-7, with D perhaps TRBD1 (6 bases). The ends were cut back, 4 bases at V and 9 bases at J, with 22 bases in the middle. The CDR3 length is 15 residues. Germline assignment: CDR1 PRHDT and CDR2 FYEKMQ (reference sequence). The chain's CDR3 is CASSSPGHKARRQYF. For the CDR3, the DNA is TGTGCCAGCAGCTCCCCGGGACATAAGGCGAGGCGGCAGTACTTC.

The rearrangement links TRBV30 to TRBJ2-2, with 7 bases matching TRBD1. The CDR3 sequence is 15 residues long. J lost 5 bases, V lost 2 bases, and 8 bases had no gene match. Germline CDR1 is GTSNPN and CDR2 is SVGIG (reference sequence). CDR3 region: CAWSSAGGWTGELFF. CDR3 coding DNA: TGTGCCTGGAGTTCCGCAGGGGGTTGGACCGGGGAGCTGTTTTTT.

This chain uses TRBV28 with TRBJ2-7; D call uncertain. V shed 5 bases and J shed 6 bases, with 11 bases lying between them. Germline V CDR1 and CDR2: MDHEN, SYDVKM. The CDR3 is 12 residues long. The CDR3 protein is CASSPLFLEQYF. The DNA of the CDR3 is TGTGCCAGCAGTCCCCTTTTCCTCGAGCAGTACTTC. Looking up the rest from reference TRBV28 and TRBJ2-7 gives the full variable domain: DVKVTQSSRYLVKRTGEKVFLECVQDMDHENMFWYRQDPGLGLRLIYFSYDVKMKEKGDIPEGYSVSREKKERFSLILESASTNQTSMYLCASSPLFLEQYFGPGTRLTVT.

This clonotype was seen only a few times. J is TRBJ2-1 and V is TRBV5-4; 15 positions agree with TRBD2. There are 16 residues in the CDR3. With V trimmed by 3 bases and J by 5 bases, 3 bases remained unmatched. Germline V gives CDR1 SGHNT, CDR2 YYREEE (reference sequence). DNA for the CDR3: TGTGCCAGCAGCTCGGGACTAGCGGGAGGTCACAATGAGCAGTTCTTC. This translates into CASSSGLAGGHNEQFF.

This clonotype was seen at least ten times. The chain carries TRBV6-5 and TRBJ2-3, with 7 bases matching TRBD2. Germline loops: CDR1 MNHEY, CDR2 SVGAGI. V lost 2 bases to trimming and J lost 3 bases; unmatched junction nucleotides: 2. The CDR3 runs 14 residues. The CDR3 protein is CASSYGRGTDTQYF. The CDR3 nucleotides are TGTGCCAGCAGTTACGGGCGGGGGACAGATACGCAGTATTTT.

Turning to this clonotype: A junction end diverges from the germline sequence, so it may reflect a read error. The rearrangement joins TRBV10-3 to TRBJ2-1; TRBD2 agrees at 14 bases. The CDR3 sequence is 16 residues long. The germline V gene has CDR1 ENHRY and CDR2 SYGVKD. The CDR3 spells CAVSGGLAGGLHEQFF. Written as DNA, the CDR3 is TGTGCCGTCAGTGGTGGACTAGCGGGAGGTCTGCATGAGCAGTTCTTC.

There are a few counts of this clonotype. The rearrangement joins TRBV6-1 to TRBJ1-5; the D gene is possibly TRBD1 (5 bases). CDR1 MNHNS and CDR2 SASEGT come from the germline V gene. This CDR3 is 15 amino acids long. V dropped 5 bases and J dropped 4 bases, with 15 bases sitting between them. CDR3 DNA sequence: TGTGCCAGCAGTTTTTCCCGGGACCGTAATCAGCCCCAGCATTTT. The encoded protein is CASSFSRDRNQPQHF.

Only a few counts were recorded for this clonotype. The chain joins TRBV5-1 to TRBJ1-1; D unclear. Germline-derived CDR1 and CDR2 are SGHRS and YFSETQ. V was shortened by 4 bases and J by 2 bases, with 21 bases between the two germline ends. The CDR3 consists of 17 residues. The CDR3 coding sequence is TGCGCCAGCAGCCAAACTCCTCCCCAACGGGATAACACTGAAGCTTTCTTT. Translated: CASSQTPPQRDNTEAFF.

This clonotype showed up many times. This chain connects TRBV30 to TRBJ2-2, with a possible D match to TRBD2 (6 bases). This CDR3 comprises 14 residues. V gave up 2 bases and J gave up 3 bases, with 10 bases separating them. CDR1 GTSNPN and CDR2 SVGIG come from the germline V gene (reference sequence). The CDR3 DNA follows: TGTGCCTGGAGTCGACGGAGGGACACCGGGGAGCTGTTTTTT. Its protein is CAWSRRRDTGELFF.

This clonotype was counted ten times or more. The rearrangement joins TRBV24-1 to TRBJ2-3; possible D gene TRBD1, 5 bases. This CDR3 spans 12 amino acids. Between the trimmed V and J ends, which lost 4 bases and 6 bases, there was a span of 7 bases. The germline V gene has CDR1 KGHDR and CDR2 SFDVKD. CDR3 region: CATSDPGDTQYF. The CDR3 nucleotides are TGTGCCACCAGTGACCCAGGGGATACGCAGTATTTT.

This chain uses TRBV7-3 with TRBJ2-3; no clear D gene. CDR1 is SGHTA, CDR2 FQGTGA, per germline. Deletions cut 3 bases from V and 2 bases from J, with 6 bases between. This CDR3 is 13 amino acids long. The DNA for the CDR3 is TGTGCCAGCAGCTTTATCCACACAGATACGCAGTATTTT. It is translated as CASSFIHTDTQYF.

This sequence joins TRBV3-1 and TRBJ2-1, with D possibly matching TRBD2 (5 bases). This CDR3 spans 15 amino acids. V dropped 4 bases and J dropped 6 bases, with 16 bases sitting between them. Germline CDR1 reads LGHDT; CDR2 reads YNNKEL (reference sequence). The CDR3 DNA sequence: TGTGCCAGCAGCCCAGGCGCCGCGGGCCTCAATGAGCAGTTCTTC. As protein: CASSPGAAGLNEQFF.

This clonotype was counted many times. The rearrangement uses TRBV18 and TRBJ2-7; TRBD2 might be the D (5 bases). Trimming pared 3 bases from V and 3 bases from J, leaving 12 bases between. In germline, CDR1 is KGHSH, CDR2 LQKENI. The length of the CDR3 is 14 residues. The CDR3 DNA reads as TGTGCCAGCTCACCGGGAAGGAGCGGCTACGAGCAGTACTTC. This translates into CASSPGRSGYEQYF.

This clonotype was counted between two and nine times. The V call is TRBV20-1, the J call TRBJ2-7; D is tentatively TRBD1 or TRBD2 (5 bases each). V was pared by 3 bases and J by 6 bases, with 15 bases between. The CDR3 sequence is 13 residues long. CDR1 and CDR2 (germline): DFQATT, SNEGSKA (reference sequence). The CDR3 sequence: CSASRAGSGEQYF. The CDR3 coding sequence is TGCAGTGCTAGCCGGGCAGGGAGTGGCGAGCAGTACTTC.

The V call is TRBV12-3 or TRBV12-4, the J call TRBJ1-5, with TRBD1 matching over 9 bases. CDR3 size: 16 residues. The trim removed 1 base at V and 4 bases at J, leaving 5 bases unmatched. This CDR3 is CASSLGGTGLNQPQHF. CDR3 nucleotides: TGTGCCAGCAGTTTAGGTGGGACAGGGTTGAATCAGCCCCAGCATTTT.

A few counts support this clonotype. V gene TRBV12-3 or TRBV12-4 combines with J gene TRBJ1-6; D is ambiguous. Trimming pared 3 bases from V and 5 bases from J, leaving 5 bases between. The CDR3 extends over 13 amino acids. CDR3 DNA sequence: TGTGCCAGCAGTTTCTCGGATAATTCACCCCTCCACTTT. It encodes CASSFSDNSPLHF.

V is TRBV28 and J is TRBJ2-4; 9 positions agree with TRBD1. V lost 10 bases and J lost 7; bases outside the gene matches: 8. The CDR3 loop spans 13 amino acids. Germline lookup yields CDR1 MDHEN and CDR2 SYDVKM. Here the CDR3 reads CATWDRARNIQYF. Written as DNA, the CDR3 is TGTGCCACCTGGGACAGGGCCCGTAACATTCAGTACTTC.

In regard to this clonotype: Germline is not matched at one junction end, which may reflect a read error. The CDR3 loop is CASSSAATGRSFEQYF. CDR3 sequence (DNA): TGTGCCAGCAGCTCGGCGGCGACAGGGAGATCCTTCGAGCAGTACTTC. This chain uses TRBV5-6 with TRBJ2-7; 7 positions match TRBD1. CDR3 length: 16 residues. In germline, CDR1 is SGHDT, CDR2 YYEEEE.